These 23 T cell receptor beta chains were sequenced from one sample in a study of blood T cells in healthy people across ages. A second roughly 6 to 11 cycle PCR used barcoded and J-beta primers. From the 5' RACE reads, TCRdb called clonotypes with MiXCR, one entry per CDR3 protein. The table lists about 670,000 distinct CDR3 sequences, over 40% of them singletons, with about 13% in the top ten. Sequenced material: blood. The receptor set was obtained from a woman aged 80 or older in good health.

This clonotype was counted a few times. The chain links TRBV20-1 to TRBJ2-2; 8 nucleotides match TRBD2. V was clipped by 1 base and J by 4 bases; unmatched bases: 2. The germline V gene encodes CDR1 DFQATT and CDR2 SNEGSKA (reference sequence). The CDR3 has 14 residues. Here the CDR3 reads CSARGTSGTGELFF. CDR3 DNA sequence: TGCAGTGCTAGAGGAACTAGCGGCACCGGGGAGCTGTTTTTT.

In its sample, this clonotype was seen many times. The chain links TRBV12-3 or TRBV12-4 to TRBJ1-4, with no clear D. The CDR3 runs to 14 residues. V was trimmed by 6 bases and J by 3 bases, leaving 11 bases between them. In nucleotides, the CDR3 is TGTGCCAGCAGGCTGTCGTTAGCTAATGAAAAACTGTTTTTT. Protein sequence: CASRLSLANEKLFF.

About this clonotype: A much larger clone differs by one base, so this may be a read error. DNA of the CDR3: TGTGCCATCGGCCAACAGGGGCCGGGGAATGAAAAACTGTTTTTT. Its translation is CAIGQQGPGNEKLFF. The V and J genes are TRBV10-3 and TRBJ1-4; 7 bases are shared with TRBD1. V lost 8 bases and J lost 5; bases outside the gene matches: 11. CDR1 is ENHRY, CDR2 SYGVKD, per germline. CDR3 size: 15 residues.

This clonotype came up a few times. The chain's CDR3 is CASSPGLAGGSSYNEQFF. The CDR3 region has the DNA TGTGCCAGCAGTCCCGGACTAGCGGGAGGGAGCTCCTACAATGAGCAGTTCTTC. V gene TRBV27 combines with J gene TRBJ2-1, with 15 positions matching TRBD2. This CDR3 is 18 amino acids long. The trim removed 5 bases at V and 0 bases at J, leaving 5 bases unmatched. CDR1 and CDR2 from the germline V gene are MNHEY and SMNVEV (reference sequence).

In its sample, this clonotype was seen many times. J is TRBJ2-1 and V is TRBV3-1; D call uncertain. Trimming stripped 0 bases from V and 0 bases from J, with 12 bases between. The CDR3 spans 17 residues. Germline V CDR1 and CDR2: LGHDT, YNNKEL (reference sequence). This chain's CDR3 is CASSQDRAPSSYNEQFF. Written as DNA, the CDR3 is TGTGCCAGCAGCCAAGATCGGGCACCCAGCTCCTACAATGAGCAGTTCTTC.

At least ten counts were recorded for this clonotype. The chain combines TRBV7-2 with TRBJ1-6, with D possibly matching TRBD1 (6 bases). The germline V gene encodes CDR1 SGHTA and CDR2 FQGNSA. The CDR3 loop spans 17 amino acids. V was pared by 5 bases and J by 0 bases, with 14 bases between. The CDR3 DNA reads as TGTGCCAGCAGCATCACAGGGACGAGCTCCTATAATTCACCCCTCCACTTT. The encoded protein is CASSITGTSSYNSPLHF.

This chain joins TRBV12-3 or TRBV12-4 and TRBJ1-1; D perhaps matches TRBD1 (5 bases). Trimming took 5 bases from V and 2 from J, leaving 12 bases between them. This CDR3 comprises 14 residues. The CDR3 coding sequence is TGTGCCAGCAGTGGCACGGGGCCTAACACTGAAGCTTTCTTT. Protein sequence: CASSGTGPNTEAFF.

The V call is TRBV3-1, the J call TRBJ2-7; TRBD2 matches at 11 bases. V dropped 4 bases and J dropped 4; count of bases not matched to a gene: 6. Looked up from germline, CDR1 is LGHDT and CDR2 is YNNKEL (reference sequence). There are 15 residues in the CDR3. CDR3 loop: CASSPGLAGTYEQYF. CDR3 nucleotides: TGTGCCAGCAGCCCCGGACTAGCGGGCACTTACGAGCAGTACTTC.

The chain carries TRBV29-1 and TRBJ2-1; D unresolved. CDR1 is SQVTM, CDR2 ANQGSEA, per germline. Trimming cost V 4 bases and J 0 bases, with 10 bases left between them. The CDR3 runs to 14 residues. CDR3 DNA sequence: TGCAGCGTTGTAGGCGATAGCTCCTACAATGAGCAGTTCTTC. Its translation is CSVVGDSSYNEQFF.

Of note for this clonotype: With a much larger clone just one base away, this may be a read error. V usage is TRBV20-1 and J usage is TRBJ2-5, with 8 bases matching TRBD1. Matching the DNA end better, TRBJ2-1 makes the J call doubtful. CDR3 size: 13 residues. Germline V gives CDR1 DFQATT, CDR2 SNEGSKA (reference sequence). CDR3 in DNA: TGCAGTGCTCCGGACAGGGCCCAAGAGACCCAGTTCTTC. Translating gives CSAPDRAQETQFF.

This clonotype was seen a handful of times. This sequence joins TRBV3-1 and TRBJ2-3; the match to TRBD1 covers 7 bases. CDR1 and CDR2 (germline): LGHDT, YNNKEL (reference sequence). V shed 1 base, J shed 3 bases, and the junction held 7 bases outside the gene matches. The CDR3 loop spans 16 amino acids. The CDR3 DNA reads TGTGCCAGCAGCCAAGTACCAGGGGGAAGGACAGATACGCAGTATTTT. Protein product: CASSQVPGGRTDTQYF.

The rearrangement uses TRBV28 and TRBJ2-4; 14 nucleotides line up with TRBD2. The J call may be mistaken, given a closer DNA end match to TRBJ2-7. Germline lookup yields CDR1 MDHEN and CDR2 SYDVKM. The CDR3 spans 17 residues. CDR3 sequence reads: CASSFAGLAGAYYEQYF. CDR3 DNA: TGTGCCAGCAGTTTCGCGGGACTAGCGGGGGCCTATTACGAGCAGTACTTC.

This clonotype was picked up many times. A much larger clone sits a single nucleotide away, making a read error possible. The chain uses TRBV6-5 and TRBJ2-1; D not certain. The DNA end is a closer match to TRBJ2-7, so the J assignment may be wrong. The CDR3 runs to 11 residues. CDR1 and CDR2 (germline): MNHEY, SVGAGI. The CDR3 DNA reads TGTGCCAGCAGTTTTTACAATGAGCAGTACTTC. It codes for CASSFYNEQYF.

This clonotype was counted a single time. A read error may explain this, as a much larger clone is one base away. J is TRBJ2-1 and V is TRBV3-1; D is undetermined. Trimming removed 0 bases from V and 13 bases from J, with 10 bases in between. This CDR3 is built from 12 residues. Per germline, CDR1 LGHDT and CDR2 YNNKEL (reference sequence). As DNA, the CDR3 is TGTGCCAGCAGCCAAGAGGCGATTACCCAGTTCTTC. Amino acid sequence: CASSQEAITQFF.

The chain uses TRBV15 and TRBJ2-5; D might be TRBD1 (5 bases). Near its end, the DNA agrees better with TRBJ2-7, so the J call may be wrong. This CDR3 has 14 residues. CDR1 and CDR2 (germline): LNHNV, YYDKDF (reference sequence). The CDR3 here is CATSRDPRGREQYF. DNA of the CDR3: TGTGCCACCAGCAGAGATCCAAGGGGCCGCGAGCAGTACTTC.

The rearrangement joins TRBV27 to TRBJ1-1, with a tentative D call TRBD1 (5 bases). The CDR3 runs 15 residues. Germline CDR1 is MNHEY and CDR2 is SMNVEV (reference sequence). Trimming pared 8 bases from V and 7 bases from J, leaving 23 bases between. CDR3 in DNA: TGTGCCAGCTCGCAGGGACGGAGTTCCACGGGTGAAGCTTTCTTT. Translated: CASSQGRSSTGEAFF.

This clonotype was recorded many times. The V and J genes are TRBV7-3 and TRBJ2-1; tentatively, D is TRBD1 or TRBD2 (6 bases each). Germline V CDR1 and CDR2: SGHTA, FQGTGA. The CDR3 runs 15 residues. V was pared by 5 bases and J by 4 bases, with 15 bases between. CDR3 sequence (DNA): TGTGCCAGCAGCCCAGGGGAGACTAGGTACAATGAGCAGTTCTTC. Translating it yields CASSPGETRYNEQFF. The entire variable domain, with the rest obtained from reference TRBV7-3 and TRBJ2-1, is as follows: GAGVSQTPSNKVTEKGKYVELRCDPISGHTALYWYRQSLGQGPEFLIYFQGTGAADDSGLPNDRFFAVRPEGSVSTLKIQRTERGDSAVYLCASSPGETRYNEQFFGPGTRLTVL.

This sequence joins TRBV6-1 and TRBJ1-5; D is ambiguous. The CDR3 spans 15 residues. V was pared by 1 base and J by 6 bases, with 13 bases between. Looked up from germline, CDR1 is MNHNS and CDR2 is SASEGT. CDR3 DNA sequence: TGTGCCAGCAGTGAAGTCCCCCCGAGTGGTCAGCCCCAGCATTTT. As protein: CASSEVPPSGQPQHF.

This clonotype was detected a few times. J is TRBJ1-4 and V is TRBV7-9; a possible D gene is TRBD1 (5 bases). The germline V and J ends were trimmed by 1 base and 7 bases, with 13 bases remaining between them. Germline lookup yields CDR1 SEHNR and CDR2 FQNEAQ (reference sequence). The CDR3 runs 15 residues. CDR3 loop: CASSLEGINREKLFF. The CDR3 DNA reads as TGTGCCAGCAGCTTAGAGGGGATAAACCGTGAAAAACTGTTTTTT.

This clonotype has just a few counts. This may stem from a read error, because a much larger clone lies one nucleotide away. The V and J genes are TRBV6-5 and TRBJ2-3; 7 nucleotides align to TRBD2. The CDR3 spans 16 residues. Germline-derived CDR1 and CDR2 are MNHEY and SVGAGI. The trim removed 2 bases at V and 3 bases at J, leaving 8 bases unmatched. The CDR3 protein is CASSYAGVLATDTQYF. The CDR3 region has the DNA TGTGCCAGCAGTTACGCGGGGGTACTAGCGACAGATACGCAGTATTTT.

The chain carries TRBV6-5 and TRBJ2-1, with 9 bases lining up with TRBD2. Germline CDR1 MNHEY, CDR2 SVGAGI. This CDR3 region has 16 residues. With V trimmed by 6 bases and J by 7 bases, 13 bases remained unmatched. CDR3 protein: CASRYPKLAGFNEQFF. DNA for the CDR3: TGTGCCAGCAGGTACCCCAAGCTAGCGGGATTTAATGAGCAGTTCTTC.

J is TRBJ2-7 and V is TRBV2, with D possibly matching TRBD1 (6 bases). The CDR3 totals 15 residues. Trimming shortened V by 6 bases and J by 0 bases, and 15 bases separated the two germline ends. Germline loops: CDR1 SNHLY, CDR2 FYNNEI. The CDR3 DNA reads TGTGCCAGCAGGCCAGGGGAAGAAGGCTCCTACGAGCAGTACTTC. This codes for CASRPGEEGSYEQYF. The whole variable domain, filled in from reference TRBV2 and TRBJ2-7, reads EPEVTQTPSHQVTQMGQEVILRCVPISNHLYFYWYRQILGQKVEFLVSFYNNEISEKSEIFDDQFSVERPDGSNFTLKIRSTKLEDSAMYFCASRPGEEGSYEQYFGPGTRLTVT.

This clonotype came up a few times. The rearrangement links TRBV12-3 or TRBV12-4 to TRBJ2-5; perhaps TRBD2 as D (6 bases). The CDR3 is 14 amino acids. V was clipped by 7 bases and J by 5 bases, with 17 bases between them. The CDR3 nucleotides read TGTGCCAGCACCCAAAGGGACTTTAGCGAGACCCAGTACTTC. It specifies CASTQRDFSETQYF.